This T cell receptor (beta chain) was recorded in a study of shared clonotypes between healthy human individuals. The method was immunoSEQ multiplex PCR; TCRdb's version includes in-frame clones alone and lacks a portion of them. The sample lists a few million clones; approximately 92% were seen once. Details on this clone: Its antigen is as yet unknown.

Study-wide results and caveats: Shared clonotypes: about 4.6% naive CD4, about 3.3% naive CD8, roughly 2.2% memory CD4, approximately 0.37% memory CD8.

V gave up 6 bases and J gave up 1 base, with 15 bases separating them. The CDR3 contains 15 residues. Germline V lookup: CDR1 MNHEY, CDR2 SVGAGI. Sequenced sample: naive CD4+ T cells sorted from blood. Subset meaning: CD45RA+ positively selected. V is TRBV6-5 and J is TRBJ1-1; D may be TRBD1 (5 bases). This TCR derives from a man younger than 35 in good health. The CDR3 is CASSPNRQGNTEAFF. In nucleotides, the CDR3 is TGTGCCAGCAGCCCAAATAGGCAGGGGAACACTGAAGCTTTCTTT.